A single sample is the source of the 15 T cell receptor beta chains below, sequenced in a study of glioma-infiltrating T cells after dendritic cell vaccination. Sequencing used immunoSEQ multiplex PCR; TCRdb keeps in-frame clones, though not all of them. The sample contains tens of thousands of clones, roughly 84% of which appear only once. Time point indicated: after dendritic cell vaccination, including at tumor progression/relapse. Specimen: blood, collected after dendritic cell vaccination. The receptor source for this set is a human donor with glioblastoma.

The chain combines TRBV10-3 with TRBJ1-2; TRBD1 is a possible D gene (5 bases). Trimming took off 2 bases at V and 6 bases at J, with 13 bases between the two ends. The CDR3 runs to 14 residues. Germline CDR1 reads ENHRY; CDR2 reads SYGVKD. The CDR3 DNA is TGTGCCATCAGTGAGCTCCAGGGTGGGGATGGCTACACCTTC. This codes for CAISELQGGDGYTF.

The chain is built from TRBV6-6 and TRBJ2-1; 9 bases fit TRBD2. CDR1 MNHNY and CDR2 SVGAGI come from the germline V gene (reference sequence). V lost 1 base to trimming and J lost 2 bases; unmatched junction nucleotides: 0. This CDR3 has 15 residues. The CDR3 coding sequence is TGTGCCAGCAGTTACTTAGCGGGGGCCTACAATGAGCAGTTCTTC. This gives the protein CASSYLAGAYNEQFF.

The V call is TRBV6-5, the J call TRBJ2-5, with D hard to call. The CDR3 contains 13 residues. CDR1 is MNHEY and CDR2 is SVGAGI in the germline V gene. V lost 4 bases and J lost 5, with 11 bases in between. CDR3 sequence reads: CASSSVQRETQYF. The CDR3 coding sequence is TGTGCCAGCAGTTCCGTCCAGCGTGAGACCCAGTACTTC.

Relative to its sample, this clone is medium-sized (0.01 to 0.1%). The chain joins TRBV28 to TRBJ1-4; a weak D match, TRBD1 (6 bases). Deletions cut 8 bases from V and 4 bases from J, with 11 bases between. There are 13 residues in the CDR3. The germline V gene has CDR1 MDHEN and CDR2 SYDVKM. The CDR3 spells CASGQSINEKLFF. The CDR3 DNA is TGTGCCAGCGGACAGTCGATTAATGAAAAACTGTTTTTT. Full variable domain (rest looked up from reference TRBV28 and TRBJ1-4): DVKVTQSSRYLVKRTGEKVFLECVQDMDHENMFWYRQDPGLGLRLIYFSYDVKMKEKGDIPEGYSVSREKKERFSLILESASTNQTSMYLCASGQSINEKLFFGSGTQLSVL.

The chain recombines TRBV14 with TRBJ1-4; 9 bases agree with TRBD1. This CDR3 is 16 amino acids long. V shed 2 bases, J shed 8 bases, and the junction held 9 bases outside the gene matches. Germline CDR1 is SGHDN and CDR2 is FVKESK. This chain's CDR3 is CASSQSGRDRAEKLFF. The CDR3 region has the DNA TGTGCCAGCAGCCAATCCGGTCGGGACAGGGCGGAAAAACTGTTTTTT.

The chain is built from TRBV5-6 and TRBJ1-6; weak D call: TRBD1 (6 bases). Germline V CDR1 and CDR2: SGHDT, YYEEEE. V was clipped by 0 bases and J by 4 bases, with 11 bases between them. The CDR3 runs to 16 residues. CDR3: CASSLGRTEYNSPLHF. CDR3 nucleotides: TGTGCCAGCAGCTTGGGCCGGACAGAGTATAATTCACCCCTCCACTTT.

This chain uses TRBV11-2 with TRBJ1-6; no firm D call. Germline assignment: CDR1 SGHAT and CDR2 FQNNGV. CDR3 length equals 17 residues. V was trimmed by 5 bases and J by 3 bases, leaving 17 bases between them. CDR3 in DNA: TGTGCCAGCAGCCGAGAGGTAGAGAATGACTATAATTCACCCCTCCACTTT. This encodes CASSREVENDYNSPLHF. Combining the CDR3 with reference TRBV11-2 and TRBJ1-6 gives the whole variable domain EAGVAQSPRYKIIEKRQSVAFWCNPISGHATLYWYQQILGQGPKLLIQFQNNGVVDDSQLPKDRFSAERLKGVDSTLKIQPAKLEDSAVYLCASSREVENDYNSPLHFGNGTRLTVT.

V usage is TRBV6-5 and J usage is TRBJ2-3; the match to TRBD2 covers 8 bases. CDR1 and CDR2 from the germline V gene are MNHEY and SVGAGI. V lost 6 bases and J lost 6; bases outside the gene matches: 8. The CDR3 contains 14 residues. Written as DNA, the CDR3 is TGTGCCAGCAGCCGTAGCGGGGACCGCGATACGCAGTATTTT. Residues: CASSRSGDRDTQYF.

This chain joins TRBV11-3 and TRBJ2-7; D gene unclear. CDR3 size: 14 residues. CDR1 SGHNT and CDR2 YENEEA come from the germline V gene. V lost 6 bases to trimming and J lost 2 bases, with 14 bases between them. The CDR3 DNA reads TGTGCCAGCAGTCGTGGGCCGGATACCTACGAGCAGTACTTC. Translation: CASSRGPDTYEQYF.

The rearrangement joins TRBV11-3 to TRBJ1-1, with D uncertain. CDR1 is SGHNT, CDR2 YENEEA, per germline. The V end was cut by 5 bases, the J end by 6 bases, with 19 bases between. There are 15 residues in the CDR3. The CDR3 DNA sequence: TGTGCCAGCAGCCGAACCGGGGAGACTAGGGCTGAAGCTTTCTTT. This gives the protein CASSRTGETRAEAFF. Based on the CDR3 plus reference TRBV11-3 and TRBJ1-1, the full variable domain is EAGVVQSPRYKIIEKKQPVAFWCNPISGHNTLYWYLQNLGQGPELLIRYENEEAVDDSQLPKDRFSAERLKGVDSTLKIQPAELGDSAVYLCASSRTGETRAEAFFGQGTRLTVV.

This chain uses TRBV19 with TRBJ1-1; D remains unclear. The germline V gene has CDR1 LNHDA and CDR2 SQIVND (reference sequence). The V end was cut by 3 bases, the J end by 0 bases, with 11 bases between. CDR3 length: 15 residues. As DNA, the CDR3 is TGTGCCAGTAGTATCTCCGAGGTTTTGAACACTGAAGCTTTCTTT. Protein: CASSISEVLNTEAFF.

The chain couples TRBV7-2 to TRBJ1-4; 7 bases line up with TRBD1. After removal of 0 bases from V and 5 bases from J, the junction contained 9 bases not matched to a gene. This CDR3 has 17 residues. CDR1 and CDR2 (germline): SGHTA, FQGNSA. In DNA form, the CDR3 reads TGTGCCAGCAGCTTAGCTTTTCCGGGACAGCAAAATGAAAAACTGTTTTTT. Residues: CASSLAFPGQQNEKLFF. The full variable domain, with the rest looked up from reference TRBV7-2 and TRBJ1-4, is GAGVSQSPSNKVTEKGKDVELRCDPISGHTALYWYRQSLGQGLEFLIYFQGNSAPDKSGLPSDRFSAERTGGSVSTLTIQRTQQEDSAVYLCASSLAFPGQQNEKLFFGSGTQLSVL.

This clone has only one observation. The genes are TRBV7-8 and TRBJ2-7; 9 bases fit TRBD2. The CDR3 loop spans 16 amino acids. V lost 6 bases to trimming and J lost 3 bases; unmatched junction nucleotides: 12. Germline V lookup: CDR1 SGHVS, CDR2 FQNEAQ. The chain's CDR3 is CASRARGGGAYYEQYF. In nucleotides, the CDR3 is TGTGCCAGCAGGGCTCGAGGCGGGGGGGCCTACTACGAGCAGTACTTC.

This chain joins TRBV7-2 and TRBJ2-7, with D tentatively TRBD2 (6 bases). The CDR3 spans 15 residues. Trimming removed 5 bases at V and 11 bases at J, with 25 bases between. CDR1 SGHTA and CDR2 FQGNSA come from the germline V gene. Here the CDR3 DNA reads TGTGCCAGCAGCAACTCCCCAGCGGGTGTCTCGGGGGAGTACTTC. It translates to CASSNSPAGVSGEYF.

The chain combines TRBV30 with TRBJ1-2, with TRBD1 identical over 8 bases. The germline CDR1 and CDR2 sequences are GTSNPN and SVGIG (reference sequence). This CDR3 region has 14 residues. The junction had 5 bases not matched to a gene; V was cut back by 2 bases and J by 3 bases. The CDR3 sequence: CAWSMDRVYYGYTF. CDR3 nucleotides: TGTGCCTGGAGTATGGACAGGGTCTACTATGGCTACACCTTC. The full variable domain, rest sourced from reference TRBV30 and TRBJ1-2, is SQTIHQWPATLVQPVGSPLSLECTVEGTSNPNLYWYRQAAGRGLQLLFYSVGIGQISSEVPQNLSASRPQDRQFILSSKKLLLSDSGFYLCAWSMDRVYYGYTFGSGTRLTVV.